Shown below are 20 T cell receptor beta chains from a single sample sequenced in a study of vaccination effects on CD4 cells after COVID-19. No antigen is known for these receptors. TCRdb's table, derived via immunoSEQ multiplex PCR, lists solely in-frame clones and lacks some. The data show tens of thousands of clones, around 79% seen once. Sequencing was preceded by expansion of antigen-specific CD4+ T cells with viral peptide pools in the ViraFEST assay. Subsequent to approximately 9 days of culture, CD4+ T cells were isolated. Vaccinated participants had no history of SARS-CoV-2 infection and tested negative for nucleocapsid antibodies. This sample comprised CD4+ T cells from PBMCs cultured with HCoV-NL63 spike peptides, obtained before COVID-19 vaccination. Source of these receptors: a human donor who received a COVID-19 vaccine.

This chain joins TRBV18 and TRBJ2-3; 7 bases line up with TRBD2. The length of the CDR3 is 17 residues. Per germline, CDR1 KGHSH and CDR2 LQKENI. V trimming: 3 bases; J trimming: 2 bases; junction bases outside the gene matches: 11. In nucleotides, the CDR3 is TGTGCCAGCTCACCCAACCAGCGGGGTCATAACACAGATACGCAGTATTTT. Translating gives CASSPNQRGHNTDTQYF.

The table lists this clone with a few counts. The conserved phenylalanine or tryptophan normally closing the CDR3 is absent here, so this likely arose from a read error. No DNA is shown, since the ends of the CDR3 on it are uncertain; the CDR3 is the one TCRdb lists. This chain links TRBV6-1 with TRBJ1-6; the DNA was not compared with TRBD1, the D call given in the table. Germline CDR1 is MNHNS and CDR2 is SASEGT. Counting both end residues, the CDR3 totals 13 amino acids. This chain's CDR3 is CASSEDPLSGQGV.

The chain joins TRBV5-1 to TRBJ2-6; D might be TRBD1 (6 bases). CDR3 size: 14 residues. V was clipped by 5 bases and J by 4 bases, with 10 bases between them. Germline-derived CDR1 and CDR2 are SGHRS and YFSETQ. The CDR3 loop is CASSGGAGANVLTF. CDR3 nucleotides: TGCGCCAGCAGTGGGGGCGCCGGGGCCAACGTCCTGACTTTC.

This clone has just a few counts. The V call is TRBV5-8, the J call TRBJ1-1, with 10 bases lining up with TRBD1. CDR1 SGHTS and CDR2 YDEGEE come from the germline V gene. V shed 6 bases, J shed 0 bases, and the junction held 8 bases outside the gene matches. This CDR3 has 16 amino acids. CDR3 nucleotides: TGTGCCAGCAAACGACAGGGGGCATTTATGAACACTGAAGCTTTCTTT. Its protein is CASKRQGAFMNTEAFF.

The J gene is TRBJ1-4, the V gene TRBV19, with TRBD1 identical over 12 bases. The CDR3 is 14 residues long. CDR1 and CDR2 from the germline V gene are LNHDA and SQIVND (reference sequence). With V trimmed by 3 bases and J by 10 bases, 3 bases remained unmatched. The CDR3 sequence: CASSMGTGGRKLFF. The CDR3 DNA is TGTGCCAGTAGTATGGGGACAGGGGGCCGAAAACTGTTTTTT.

V and J are TRBV5-1 and TRBJ2-3; D uncertain. Germline CDR1 reads SGHRS; CDR2 reads YFSETQ. The CDR3 spans 15 residues. Between the trimmed V and J ends, which lost 2 bases and 3 bases, there was a span of 13 bases. This CDR3 is CASSFIRAETDTQYF. The CDR3 DNA sequence: TGCGCCAGCAGCTTTATTAGGGCTGAAACAGATACGCAGTATTTT.

The V call is TRBV25-1, the J call TRBJ1-6, with 10 positions matching TRBD1. Per the germline V gene, CDR1 is MGHDK and CDR2 is SYGVNS. The CDR3 length is 16 residues. V gave up 3 bases and J gave up 7 bases; unmatched junction bases: 6. CDR3 amino acids: CASSDIGTGANSPLHF. The CDR3 nucleotides read TGTGCCAGCAGTGATATCGGGACAGGGGCCAATTCACCCCTCCACTTT.

This rearrangement joins TRBV7-2 to TRBJ1-1, with TRBD1 matching over 8 bases. The CDR3 totals 17 residues. Germline V gene sequence: CDR1 SGHTA, CDR2 FQGNSA. J lost 0 bases, V lost 2 bases, and 8 bases had no gene match. The CDR3 DNA reads as TGTGCCAGCAGCTTAACTACAGGGGGGGGAATGAACACTGAAGCTTTCTTT. This translates into CASSLTTGGGMNTEAFF.

This sequence joins TRBV6-5 and TRBJ1-2; D is undetermined. The CDR3 is made up of 15 amino acids. V lost 0 bases to trimming and J lost 3 bases, with 11 bases between them. Germline assignment: CDR1 MNHEY and CDR2 SVGAGI. CDR3 coding DNA: TGTGCCAGCAGTTACTCGACCGGTAAAGACTATGGCTACACCTTC. Residues: CASSYSTGKDYGYTF.

As DNA, the CDR3 is TGTGCCAGCAGTCACCCTAGGGATTGGCAGGGGGATGAAAAACTGTTTTTT. This codes for CASSHPRDWQGDEKLFF. This chain connects TRBV6-6 to TRBJ1-4, with 7 bases that match TRBD1. The CDR3 extends over 17 amino acids. V lost 5 bases to trimming and J lost 6 bases; unmatched junction nucleotides: 15. Germline V gene data show CDR1 as MNHNY and CDR2 as SVGAGI (reference sequence).

This clone has just a few counts. J is TRBJ1-6 and V is TRBV30, with a weak D call TRBD1 (6 bases). The CDR3 sequence is 14 residues long. V was trimmed by 2 bases and J by 8 bases, leaving 13 bases between them. Per the germline V gene, CDR1 is GTSNPN and CDR2 is SVGIG (reference sequence). The CDR3 spells CAWSPRGKDSPLHF. In nucleotides, the CDR3 is TGTGCCTGGAGTCCCAGGGGAAAGGATTCACCCCTCCACTTT.

The genes are TRBV5-1 and TRBJ2-5, with D perhaps matching TRBD2 (5 bases). Germline CDR1 is SGHRS and CDR2 is YFSETQ. There are 15 residues in the CDR3. The germline V and J ends were trimmed by 0 bases and 1 base, with 10 bases remaining between them. The CDR3 loop reads CASSLDLATQETQYF. The CDR3 DNA is TGCGCCAGCAGCTTGGATTTAGCGACCCAAGAGACCCAGTACTTC.

The chain has TRBV18 and TRBJ1-1; 8 nucleotides agree with TRBD1. Germline V lookup: CDR1 KGHSH, CDR2 LQKENI. This CDR3 region has 15 residues. Losses at the gene ends were 4 bases for V and 4 bases for J; bases not matched to a gene: 8. This CDR3 is CASSRETGVITEAFF. The CDR3 DNA reads TGTGCCAGCTCACGAGAGACAGGGGTAATCACTGAAGCTTTCTTT.

This clone came up a few times. The chain links TRBV15 to TRBJ1-3; D perhaps matches TRBD1 (5 bases). This CDR3 comprises 15 residues. Germline assignment: CDR1 LNHNV and CDR2 YYDKDF (reference sequence). V lost 1 base, J lost 0 bases, and 7 bases lay in between. The CDR3 DNA follows: TGTGCCACCAGCAGAGGAAGGGGCTCTGGAAACACCATATATTTT. This sequence encodes CATSRGRGSGNTIYF.

The rearrangement links TRBV6-1 to TRBJ1-5, with 9 bases matching TRBD1. Germline CDR1 and CDR2: MNHNS and SASEGT. Trimming cost V 3 bases and J 4 bases; bases outside gene matches: 13. CDR3 size: 18 residues. The DNA of the CDR3 is TGTGCCAGCAGTGACCCGCGAGCACAGGGGGCAGGTAATCAGCCCCAGCATTTT. This sequence encodes CASSDPRAQGAGNQPQHF.

The chain combines TRBV3-1 (or the pseudogene TRBV3-2) with TRBJ2-5; D gene uncertain. The length of the CDR3 is 14 residues. Germline-derived CDR1 and CDR2 are LGHDT and YNNKEL (reference sequence). The V end was cut by 0 bases, the J end by 8 bases, with 13 bases between. Written as DNA, the CDR3 is TGTGCCAGCAGCCAAGATAGCACCGCGAAAACCCAGTACTTC. As protein: CASSQDSTAKTQYF.

The gene calls are TRBV6-5 and TRBJ1-1; D uncertain. With 6 bases removed from V and 3 bases from J, the gap between germline ends came to 11 bases. Per germline, CDR1 MNHEY and CDR2 SVGAGI. This CDR3 region has 13 residues. The CDR3 is CASRWSYYTEAFF. The CDR3 nucleotides read TGTGCCAGCAGGTGGAGTTACTACACTGAAGCTTTCTTT.

In this sample, this clone turned up once. The chain has TRBV6-1 and TRBJ1-3, with unresolved D. The CDR3 spans 15 residues. Looked up from germline, CDR1 is MNHNS and CDR2 is SASEGT. V shed 4 bases and J shed 2 bases, with 12 bases lying between them. CDR3 amino acids: CASSARHTTGNTIYF. The CDR3 DNA follows: TGTGCCAGCAGTGCCAGGCATACTACTGGAAACACCATATATTTT.

The CDR3 sequence is CASSLEGQRYQPQHF. The CDR3 region has the DNA TGCGCCAGCAGCCTTGAAGGGCAGCGTTATCAGCCCCAGCATTTT. V and J are TRBV4-1 and TRBJ1-5, with no clear D. V was cut by 4 bases and J by 5 bases, with 15 bases left in between. CDR3 length: 15 residues. Germline-derived CDR1 and CDR2 are MGHRA and YSYEKL.

The rearrangement uses TRBV5-1 and TRBJ1-2, with 7 nucleotides matching TRBD1. Per germline, CDR1 SGHRS and CDR2 YFSETQ. The CDR3 runs to 15 residues. The junction had 13 bases not matched to a gene; V was cut back by 2 bases and J by 9 bases. The CDR3 is CASSFQTGALMSYTF. The CDR3, as DNA: TGCGCCAGCAGCTTCCAAACAGGGGCCCTAATGAGCTACACCTTC.